Presented here are 15 T cell receptor beta chains from one specimen sequenced in a study of identical twins. One entry per CDR3 protein results from TCRdb running MiXCR on the 5' RACE reads. The table records 250,000 to 350,000 distinct CDR3 sequences, less than 9% of them present only once. These same data were also listed under a study on yellow fever vaccine responses in identical twins.

The sequenced sample was memory (CD45RO+) T cells sorted from blood. Every receptor here comes from a woman between 18 and 29 years old in good health.

This chain uses TRBV5-6 with TRBJ2-5, with D hard to call. In germline, CDR1 is SGHDT, CDR2 YYEEEE. The CDR3 contains 12 residues. Trimming shortened V by 1 base and J by 2 bases, and 3 bases separated the two germline ends. Written as DNA, the CDR3 is TGTGCCAGCAGCTTGCGACAAGAGACCCAGTACTTC. Protein: CASSLRQETQYF.

This clonotype was counted between two and nine times. The chain combines TRBV7-2 with TRBJ2-7, with D possibly matching TRBD1 (5 bases). The CDR3 has 14 amino acids. Germline V gene lookup returns CDR1 SGHTA and CDR2 FQGNSA. With 5 bases removed from V and 0 bases from J, the gap between germline ends came to 11 bases. Written as DNA, the CDR3 is TGTGCCAGCAGCCGCGTCAGGGTCTCCTACGAGCAGTACTTC. Translated: CASSRVRVSYEQYF.

This clonotype was observed many times. The rearrangement uses TRBV6-1 and TRBJ2-7, with 11 bases lining up with TRBD2. The V segment lost 6 bases and the J segment 0 bases; nucleotides outside the gene matches: 4. Germline V CDR1 and CDR2: MNHNS, SASEGT. CDR3 length: 15 amino acids. The CDR3: CASSPGLAVSYEQYF. The CDR3 nucleotides read TGTGCCAGCAGCCCGGGACTAGCGGTCTCCTACGAGCAGTACTTC.

The chain carries TRBV6-1 and TRBJ2-7, with TRBD1 matching 9 bases. From germline, CDR1 is MNHNS and CDR2 SASEGT. This CDR3 has 12 amino acids. The CDR3 region is CASRTGVLPPDV. The CDR3 nucleotides are TGTGCCAGTCGGACAGGGGTCCTCCCCCCGGACGTC.

This clonotype occurred many times. V and J are TRBV9 and TRBJ2-3; D unclear. Trimming stripped 0 bases from V and 5 bases from J, with 4 bases between. The CDR3 has 12 residues. Germline CDR1 is SGDLS and CDR2 is YYNGEE. The CDR3 DNA sequence: TGTGCCAGCAGCGTAGGGGTAGATACGCAGTATTTT. It translates to CASSVGVDTQYF.

This clonotype was seen more than once but under ten times. This chain connects TRBV5-4 to TRBJ2-6; D remains ambiguous. V dropped 1 base and J dropped 2 bases, with 10 bases sitting between them. Germline CDR1 reads SGHNT; CDR2 reads YYREEE (reference sequence). This CDR3 comprises 16 residues. The CDR3 coding sequence is TGTGCCAGCAGCTTGTTTCTGACAACTGGGGCCAACGTCCTGACTTTC. It yields the protein CASSLFLTTGANVLTF.

This clonotype was observed at least ten times. CDR3: CASSLNPVGGSYEQYF. The CDR3 nucleotides read TGTGCCAGCAGTCTCAATCCTGTAGGGGGCTCCTACGAGCAGTACTTC. V usage is TRBV27 and J usage is TRBJ2-7; perhaps TRBD1 as D (6 bases). Trimming took off 5 bases at V and 0 bases at J, with 17 bases between the two ends. Germline CDR1 is MNHEY and CDR2 is SMNVEV (reference sequence). This CDR3 region has 16 residues.

CDR3 sequence (DNA): TGCAGTGCTAGGGGACAGGGAGAGTGGAGCGAGCAGTACGTC. Residues: CSARGQGEWSEQYV. V gene TRBV20-1 combines with J gene TRBJ2-7; TRBD1 matches 9 bases. This CDR3 has 14 residues. V gave up 3 bases and J gave up 6 bases; unmatched junction bases: 9. Germline V gene lookup returns CDR1 DFQATT and CDR2 SNEGSKA (reference sequence).

The sample holds a few counts of this clonotype. The chain employs TRBV20-1 and TRBJ2-7; D remains unclear. The CDR3 spans 11 residues. Trimming cost V 3 bases and J 2 bases, with 5 bases left between them. CDR1 is DFQATT, CDR2 SNEGSKA, per germline (reference sequence). The chain's CDR3 is CSARRTYEQYV. The CDR3 DNA is TGCAGTGCTAGGAGAACCTACGAGCAGTACGTC.

The chain employs TRBV5-6 and TRBJ2-3; D may be TRBD1 (6 bases). CDR1 and CDR2 (germline): SGHDT, YYEEEE. CDR3 length: 12 residues. Trimming left V 3 bases short and J 14 bases short, with 16 bases between. Written as DNA, the CDR3 is TGTGCCAGCAGCTCCCAGGGGATGGTGGTGTATTTT. It codes for CASSSQGMVVYF.

The table lists this clonotype with many counts. The chain has TRBV10-3 and TRBJ1-1; D is unresolved. Germline CDR1 is ENHRY and CDR2 is SYGVKD. The V and J ends lost 6 bases and 6 bases respectively, with 17 bases between them. The CDR3 length is 14 residues. CDR3 in amino acids: CAISAGHLEAEAFF. CDR3 DNA: TGTGCCATCAGCGCCGGGCATTTAGAAGCTGAAGCTTTCTTT.

This clonotype was observed at least ten times. The chain carries TRBV12-3 or TRBV12-4 and TRBJ1-4; tentative D call: TRBD1 (5 bases). The CDR3 sequence is 14 residues long. With 1 base removed from V and 6 bases from J, the gap between germline ends came to 9 bases. CDR3 protein: CASSLGGQYEKLFF. CDR3 in DNA: TGTGCCAGCAGTTTAGGGGGCCAGTATGAAAAACTGTTTTTT.

This clonotype was recorded at least ten times. The chain carries TRBV3-1 and TRBJ1-4; D is possibly TRBD1 (6 bases). The V and J ends lost 6 bases and 5 bases respectively, with 16 bases between them. Germline CDR1 reads LGHDT; CDR2 reads YNNKEL (reference sequence). The CDR3 consists of 15 residues. The CDR3 nucleotides read TGTGCCAGCAGTCGAGCGGAAGGGGGAAATGAAAAACTGTTTTTT. This encodes CASSRAEGGNEKLFF.

Only a few counts were recorded for this clonotype. The rearrangement uses TRBV4-1 and TRBJ2-7, with a weak D call TRBD1 (6 bases). Germline lookup yields CDR1 MGHRA and CDR2 YSYEKL. The V end was cut by 2 bases, the J end by 3 bases, with 20 bases between. This CDR3 contains 17 residues. The CDR3 bases are TGCGCCAGCAGCCAAAAAGGAGGAATCCAGGGGTACTACGAGCAGTACTTC. The encoded protein is CASSQKGGIQGYYEQYF.

In its sample, this clonotype was seen a few times. CDR3 region: CASSGQGGGEAFF. CDR3 nucleotide sequence: TGTGCCAGCAGCGGACAGGGTGGGGGTGAAGCTTTCTTT. This chain links TRBV6-1 with TRBJ1-1; TRBD1 matches at 8 bases. The V gene end was trimmed by 6 bases and the J gene end by 7 bases; junction bases not matched to a gene: 7. The CDR3 runs to 13 residues. The germline gives CDR1 MNHNS, CDR2 SASEGT.